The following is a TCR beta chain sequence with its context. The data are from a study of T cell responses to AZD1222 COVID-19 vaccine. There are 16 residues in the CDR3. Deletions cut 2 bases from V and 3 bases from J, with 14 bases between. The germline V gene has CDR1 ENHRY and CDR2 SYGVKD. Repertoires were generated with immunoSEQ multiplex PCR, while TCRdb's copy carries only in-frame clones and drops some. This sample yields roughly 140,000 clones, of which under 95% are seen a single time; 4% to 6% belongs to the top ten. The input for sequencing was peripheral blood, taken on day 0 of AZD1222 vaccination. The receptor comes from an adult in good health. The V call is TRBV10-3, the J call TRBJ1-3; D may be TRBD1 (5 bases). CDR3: CAISEPAGTHGNTIYF. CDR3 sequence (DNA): TGTGCCATCAGTGAGCCGGCCGGGACTCATGGAAACACCATATATTTT.